Sequencing of this TCR beta chain was carried out in a study of tumor-infiltrating lymphocytes in primary liver carcinoma. At the level of the study: Male and female patients aged 30 to 69 years made up the cohort.

CDR3 length: 14 amino acids. To note about this clonotype: Antigen specificity is unknown. A junction boundary mismatches the germline segment, possibly from a read error.

The roughly 17-31 mg bulk tissue piece was not sorted before simultaneous RNA and DNA extraction. In every tumor sample, viable tumor cells made up over 90%. TCR beta cDNA was made from 400 to 600 ng total RNA with a constant-region primer. Modified slightly, ARM-PCR produced TCR beta libraries over three nested multiplex PCR rounds. The two initial PCR rounds, ten to eleven cycles each, used TRBV1-TRBV30 forward and C-beta reverse primers. TCRdb independently ran MiXCR on the multiplex PCR reads; one entry per CDR3 protein. The data contain approximately 190,000 distinct CDR3 sequences, around 81% of them singletons. Study-wide results and caveats: Found in all five tumor regions were only about 7.5-25% of top clones.

The sequenced material came from tumor tissue from primary liver carcinoma. This TCR was sampled from a man in his forties or fifties with primary liver carcinoma and hepatitis B virus infection. The chain has TRBV12-3 or TRBV12-4 and TRBJ1-6; tentative D call: TRBD1 (5 bases). The CDR3 region has the DNA TGTGCCAGCAGTTTGAGACAGTATAATTCACGCCTCCACTTT. Its protein product is CASSLRQYNSRLHF.